The 8 T cell receptor beta chains below were found in one sample sequenced in a study of cytomegalovirus exposure and HLA in healthy donors. The PCR ran on 60 Vbeta and 13 Jbeta primers. Some clones are missing from TCRdb's copy, which holds only in-frame ones; the method was immunoSEQ multiplex PCR. Among about 130,000 clones, more than 65% were seen once, and the ten largest hold approximately 4%. Sequencing was performed on PBMCs. The receptors derive from a man aged 18 to 29 in good health and CMV-seropositive.

The chain links TRBV15 to TRBJ1-2; D gene ambiguous. V lost 0 bases, J lost 8 bases, and 19 bases lay in between. CDR3 length equals 16 residues. CDR1 is LNHNV and CDR2 is YYDKDF in the germline V gene (reference sequence). The CDR3: CATSRDWEVASEGYTF. For the CDR3, the DNA is TGTGCCACCAGCAGAGATTGGGAGGTCGCGTCTGAAGGCTACACCTTC.

The V gene is TRBV9, the J gene TRBJ1-1; D perhaps matches TRBD1 (6 bases). Germline assignment: CDR1 SGDLS and CDR2 YYNGEE. This CDR3 comprises 13 residues. V lost 4 bases and J 8 bases, leaving 15 bases between the germline ends. The DNA of the CDR3 is TGTGCCAGCAGCCCGGGGGGGGGCGGCGAAGCTTTCTTT. It yields the protein CASSPGGGGEAFF. The whole variable domain, remainder taken from reference TRBV9 and TRBJ1-1, is DSGVTQTPKHLITATGQRVTLRCSPRSGDLSVYWYQQSLDQGLQFLIQYYNGEERAKGNILERFSAQQFPDLHSELNLSSLELGDSALYFCASSPGGGGEAFFGQGTRLTVV.

This clone was seen more than once but under ten times. The chain has TRBV19 and TRBJ1-2, with 8 bases lining up with TRBD1. CDR1 and CDR2 from the germline V gene are LNHDA and SQIVND (reference sequence). J was trimmed by 12 bases and V by 5 bases; bases with no gene match: 8. The CDR3 is 12 residues long. The DNA of the CDR3 is TGTGCCAGTAGTCGATCCGGGACAGGAAACACCTTC. This codes for CASSRSGTGNTF.

The genes are TRBV18 and TRBJ2-1; weak D call: TRBD2 (6 bases). The germline V and J ends were trimmed by 6 bases and 9 bases, with 12 bases remaining between them. The germline V gene has CDR1 KGHSH and CDR2 LQKENI. This CDR3 is 12 amino acids long. CDR3 sequence: CASSPRGSEQFF. CDR3 sequence (DNA): TGTGCCAGCTCCCCGCGGGGAAGTGAGCAGTTCTTC.

The chain is built from TRBV27 and TRBJ2-3; D remains unclear. Germline V gene sequence: CDR1 MNHEY, CDR2 SMNVEV (reference sequence). V was trimmed by 6 bases and J by 0 bases, leaving 13 bases between them. The CDR3 is 15 amino acids. The CDR3 nucleotides read TGTGCCAGCAGATTACCCCGTCCGAGCACAGATACGCAGTATTTT. Its translation: CASRLPRPSTDTQYF.

This clone showed up just a few times. The identical CDR3 is also encoded by other nucleotide sequences in the sample. V gene TRBV19 combines with J gene TRBJ1-5, with D uncertain. V was trimmed by 2 bases and J by 4 bases, leaving 6 bases between them. The CDR3 covers 13 residues. From germline, CDR1 is LNHDA and CDR2 SQIVND (reference sequence). CDR3 in amino acids: CASSISGNQPQHF. CDR3 DNA sequence: TGTGCCAGTAGTATATCGGGGAATCAGCCCCAGCATTTT.

This clone was found a few times. The chain links TRBV4-2 to TRBJ1-4, with TRBD1 identical over 9 bases. Germline V CDR1 and CDR2: LGHNA, YNFKEQ. This CDR3 region has 15 residues. V lost 1 base and J lost 7; bases outside the gene matches: 4. The CDR3 region has the DNA TGTGCCAGCAGCCAAGGGGGACAGGGAAGTGAAAAACTGTTTTTT. Residues: CASSQGGQGSEKLFF.

V is TRBV7-9 and J is TRBJ1-1; D unresolved. From germline, CDR1 is SEHNR and CDR2 FQNEAQ (reference sequence). The V end was cut by 2 bases, the J end by 4 bases, with 17 bases between. The CDR3 contains 16 residues. This CDR3 is CASSLSTGVRGTEAFF. The CDR3 DNA sequence: TGTGCCAGCAGCTTATCCACTGGCGTTCGCGGCACTGAAGCTTTCTTT.